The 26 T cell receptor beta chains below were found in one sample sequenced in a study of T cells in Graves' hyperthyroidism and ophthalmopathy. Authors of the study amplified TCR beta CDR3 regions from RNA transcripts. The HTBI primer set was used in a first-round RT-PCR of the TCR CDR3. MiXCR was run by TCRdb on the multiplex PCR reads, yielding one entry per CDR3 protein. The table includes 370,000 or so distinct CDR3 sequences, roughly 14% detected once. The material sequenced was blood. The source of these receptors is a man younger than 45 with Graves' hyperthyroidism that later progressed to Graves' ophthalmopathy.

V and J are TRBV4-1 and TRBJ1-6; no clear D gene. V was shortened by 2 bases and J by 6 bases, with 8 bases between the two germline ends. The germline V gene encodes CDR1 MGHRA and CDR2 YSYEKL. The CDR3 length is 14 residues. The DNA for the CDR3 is TGCGCCAGCAGCCAATCTGGACTTAATTCACCCCTCCACTTT. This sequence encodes CASSQSGLNSPLHF.

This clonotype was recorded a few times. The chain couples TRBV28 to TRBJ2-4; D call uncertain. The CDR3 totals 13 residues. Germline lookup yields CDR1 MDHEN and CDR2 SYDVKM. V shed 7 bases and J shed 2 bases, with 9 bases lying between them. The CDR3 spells CASMGLSKNIQYF. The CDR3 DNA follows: TGTGCCAGCATGGGTCTTTCCAAAAACATTCAGTACTTC.

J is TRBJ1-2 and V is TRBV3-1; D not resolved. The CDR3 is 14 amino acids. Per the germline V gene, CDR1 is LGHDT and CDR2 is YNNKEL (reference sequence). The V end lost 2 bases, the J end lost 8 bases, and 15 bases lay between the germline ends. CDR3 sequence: CASSQNVRWWGYTF. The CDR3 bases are TGTGCCAGCAGCCAAAACGTAAGGTGGTGGGGCTACACCTTC. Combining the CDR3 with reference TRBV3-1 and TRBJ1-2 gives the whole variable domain DTAVSQTPKYLVTQMGNDKSIKCEQNLGHDTMYWYKQDSKKFLKIMFSYNNKELIINETVPNRFSPKSPDKAHLNLHINSLELGDSAVYFCASSQNVRWWGYTFGSGTRLTVV.

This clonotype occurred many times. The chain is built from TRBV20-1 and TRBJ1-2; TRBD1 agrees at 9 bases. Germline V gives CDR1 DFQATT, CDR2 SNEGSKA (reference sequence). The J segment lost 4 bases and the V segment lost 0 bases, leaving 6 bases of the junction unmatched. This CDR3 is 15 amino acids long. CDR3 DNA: TGCAGTGCTAGAGACCTTCGACAGGGGGGCTATGGCTACACCTTC. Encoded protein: CSARDLRQGGYGYTF.

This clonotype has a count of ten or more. The CDR3 reads CASSDDSYGYTF. Here the CDR3 DNA reads TGTGCCAGCAGTGACGATTCCTATGGCTACACCTTC. The chain is built from TRBV2 and TRBJ1-2; no clear D. Looked up from germline, CDR1 is SNHLY and CDR2 is FYNNEI. This CDR3 comprises 12 residues. V was pared by 3 bases and J by 4 bases, with 6 bases between.

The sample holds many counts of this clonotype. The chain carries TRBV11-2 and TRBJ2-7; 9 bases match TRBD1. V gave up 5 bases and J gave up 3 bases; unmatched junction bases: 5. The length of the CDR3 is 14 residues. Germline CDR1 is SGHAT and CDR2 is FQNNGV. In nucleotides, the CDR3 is TGTGCCAGCAGCGTTGACAGGGGGTTCTACGAGCAGTACTTC. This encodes CASSVDRGFYEQYF.

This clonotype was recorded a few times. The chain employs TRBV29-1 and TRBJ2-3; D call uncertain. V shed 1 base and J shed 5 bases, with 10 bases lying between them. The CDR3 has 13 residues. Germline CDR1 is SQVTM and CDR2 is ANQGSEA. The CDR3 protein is CSVEGVQLDTQYF. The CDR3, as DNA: TGCAGCGTTGAAGGGGTACAACTAGATACGCAGTATTTT.

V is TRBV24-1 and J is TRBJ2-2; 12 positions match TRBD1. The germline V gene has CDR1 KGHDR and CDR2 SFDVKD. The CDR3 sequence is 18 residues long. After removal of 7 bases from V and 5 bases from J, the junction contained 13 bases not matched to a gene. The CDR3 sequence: CATRPGTGGPKGTGELFF. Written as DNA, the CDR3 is TGTGCCACCAGACCCGGGACAGGGGGCCCAAAAGGGACCGGGGAGCTGTTTTTT.

CDR3 DNA: TGCGCCAGCAGCTTGACGGGACTCCAAAACACCATATATTTT. Protein product: CASSLTGLQNTIYF. The rearrangement links TRBV5-1 to TRBJ1-3, with D possibly being TRBD1 (5 bases). CDR3 length: 14 amino acids. Trimming removed 1 base at V and 6 bases at J, with 11 bases between. Germline V gene lookup returns CDR1 SGHRS and CDR2 YFSETQ.

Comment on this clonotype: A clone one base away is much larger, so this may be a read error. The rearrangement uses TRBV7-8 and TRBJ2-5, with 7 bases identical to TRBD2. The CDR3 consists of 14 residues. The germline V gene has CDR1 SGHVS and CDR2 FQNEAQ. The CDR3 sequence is CVSSLGTNQETQYF. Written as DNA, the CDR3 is TGTGTCAGCAGCTTAGGGACTAACCAAGAGACCCAGTACTTC.

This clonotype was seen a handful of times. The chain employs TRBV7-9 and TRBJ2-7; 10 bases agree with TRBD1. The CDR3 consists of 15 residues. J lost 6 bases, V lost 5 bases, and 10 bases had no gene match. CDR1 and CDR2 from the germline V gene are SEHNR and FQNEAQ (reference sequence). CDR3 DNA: TGTGCCAGCAGCAGAGGGACAGGGGCGGGTGGCGAGCAGTACTTC. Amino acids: CASSRGTGAGGEQYF.

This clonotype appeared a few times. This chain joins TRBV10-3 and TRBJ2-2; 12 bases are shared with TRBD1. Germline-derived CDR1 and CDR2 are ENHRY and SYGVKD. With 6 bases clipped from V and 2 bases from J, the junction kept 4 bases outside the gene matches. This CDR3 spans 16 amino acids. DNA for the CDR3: TGTGCCATCAGCCCCGGGACAGGGGGCAACACCGGGGAGCTGTTTTTT. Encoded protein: CAISPGTGGNTGELFF.

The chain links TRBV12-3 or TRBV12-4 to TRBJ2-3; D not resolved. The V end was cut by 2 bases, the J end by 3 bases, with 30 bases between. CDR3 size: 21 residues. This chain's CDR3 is CASSLSPIWSEIIRATDTQYF. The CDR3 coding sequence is TGTGCCAGCAGTTTATCCCCGATCTGGTCCGAAATCATCAGAGCGACAGATACGCAGTATTTT.

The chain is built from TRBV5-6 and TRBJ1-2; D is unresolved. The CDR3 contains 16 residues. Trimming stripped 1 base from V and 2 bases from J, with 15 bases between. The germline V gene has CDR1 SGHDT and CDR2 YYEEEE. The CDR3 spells CASSLRVGLLNYGYTF. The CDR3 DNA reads TGTGCCAGCAGCTTGAGAGTTGGACTTTTGAACTATGGCTACACCTTC.

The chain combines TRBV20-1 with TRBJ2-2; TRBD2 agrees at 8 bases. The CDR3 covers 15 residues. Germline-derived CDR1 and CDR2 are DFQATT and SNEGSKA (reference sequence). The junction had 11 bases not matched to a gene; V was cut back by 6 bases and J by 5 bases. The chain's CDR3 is CSAPRSPGGTGELFF. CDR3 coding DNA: TGCAGTGCCCCCCGCTCTCCGGGGGGGACCGGGGAGCTGTTTTTT.

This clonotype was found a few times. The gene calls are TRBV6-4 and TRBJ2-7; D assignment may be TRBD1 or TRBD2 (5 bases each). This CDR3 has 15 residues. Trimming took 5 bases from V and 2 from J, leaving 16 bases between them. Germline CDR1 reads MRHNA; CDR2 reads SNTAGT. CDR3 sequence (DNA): TGTGCCAGCAGTATTCCGGGACCCTATACCTACGAGCAGTACTTC. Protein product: CASSIPGPYTYEQYF.

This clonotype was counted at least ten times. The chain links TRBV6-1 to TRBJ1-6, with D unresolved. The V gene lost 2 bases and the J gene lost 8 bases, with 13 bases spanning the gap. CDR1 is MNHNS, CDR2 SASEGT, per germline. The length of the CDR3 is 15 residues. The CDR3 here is CASSELGGDYSPLHF. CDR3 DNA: TGTGCCAGCAGTGAATTAGGAGGAGATTATTCACCCCTCCACTTT.

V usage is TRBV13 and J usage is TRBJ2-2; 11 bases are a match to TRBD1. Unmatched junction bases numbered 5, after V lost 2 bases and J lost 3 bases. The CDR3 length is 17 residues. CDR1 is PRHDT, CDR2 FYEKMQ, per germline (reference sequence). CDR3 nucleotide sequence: TGTGCCAGCAGCTTAATAGGACAGGGGGCCGACACCGGGGAGCTGTTTTTT. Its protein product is CASSLIGQGADTGELFF.

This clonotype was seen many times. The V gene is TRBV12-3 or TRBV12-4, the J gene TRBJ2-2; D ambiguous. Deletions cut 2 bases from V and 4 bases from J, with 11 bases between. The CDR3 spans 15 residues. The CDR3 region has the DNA TGTGCCAGCAGTTTATACATGGTATCCACCGGGGAGCTGTTTTTT. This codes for CASSLYMVSTGELFF.

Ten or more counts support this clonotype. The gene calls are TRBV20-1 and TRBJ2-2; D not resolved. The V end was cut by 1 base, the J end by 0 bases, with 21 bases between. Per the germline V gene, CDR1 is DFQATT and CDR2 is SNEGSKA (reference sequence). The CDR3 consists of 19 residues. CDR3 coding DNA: TGCAGTGCTAGAGTCCCCCTAGGCGGATCAAAAGCGAACACCGGGGAGCTGTTTTTT. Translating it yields CSARVPLGGSKANTGELFF.

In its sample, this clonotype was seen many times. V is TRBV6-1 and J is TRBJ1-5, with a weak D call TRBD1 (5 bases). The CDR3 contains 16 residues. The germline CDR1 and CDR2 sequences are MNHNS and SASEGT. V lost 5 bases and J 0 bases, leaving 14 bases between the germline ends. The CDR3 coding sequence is TGTGCCAGCAGTCGATGGACACCATATAGCAATCAGCCCCAGCATTTT. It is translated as CASSRWTPYSNQPQHF.

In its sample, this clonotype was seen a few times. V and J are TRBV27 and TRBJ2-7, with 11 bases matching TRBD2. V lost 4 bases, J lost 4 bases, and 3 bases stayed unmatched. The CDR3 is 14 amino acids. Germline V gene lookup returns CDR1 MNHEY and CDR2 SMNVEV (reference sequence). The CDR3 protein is CASSYLAGGYEQYF. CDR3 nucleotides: TGTGCCAGCAGTTACCTAGCGGGGGGTTACGAGCAGTACTTC.

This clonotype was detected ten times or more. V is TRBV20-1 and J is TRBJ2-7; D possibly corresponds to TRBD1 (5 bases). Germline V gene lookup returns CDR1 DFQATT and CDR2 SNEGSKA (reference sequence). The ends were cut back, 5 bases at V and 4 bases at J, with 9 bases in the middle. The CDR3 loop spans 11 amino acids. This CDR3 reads CSAFQGYEQYF. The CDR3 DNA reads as TGCAGTGCTTTCCAGGGTTACGAGCAGTACTTC.

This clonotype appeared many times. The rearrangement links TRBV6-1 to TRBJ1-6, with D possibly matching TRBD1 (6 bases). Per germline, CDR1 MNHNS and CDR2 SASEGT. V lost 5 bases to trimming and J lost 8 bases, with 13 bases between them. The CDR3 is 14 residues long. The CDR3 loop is CASSYRGGYSPLHF. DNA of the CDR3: TGTGCCAGCAGTTACCGAGGGGGGTATTCACCCCTCCACTTT.

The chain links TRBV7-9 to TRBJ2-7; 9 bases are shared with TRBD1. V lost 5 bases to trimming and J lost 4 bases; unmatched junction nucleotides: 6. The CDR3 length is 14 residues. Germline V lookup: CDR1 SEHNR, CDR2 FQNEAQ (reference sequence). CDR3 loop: CASSTPGQGYEQYF. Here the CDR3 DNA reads TGTGCCAGCAGCACTCCGGGACAGGGATACGAGCAGTACTTC.

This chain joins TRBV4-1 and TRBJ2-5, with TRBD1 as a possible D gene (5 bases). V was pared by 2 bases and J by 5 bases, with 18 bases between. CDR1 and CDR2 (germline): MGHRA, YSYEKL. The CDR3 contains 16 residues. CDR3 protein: CASSQPPGQGPETQYF. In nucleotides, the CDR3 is TGCGCCAGCAGCCAACCCCCAGGGCAGGGTCCCGAGACCCAGTACTTC.